This T cell receptor (beta chain) was recorded in a study of T cell repertoires in cytomegalovirus infection. Looking at the study overall: It was the public TCR beta signatures that indicated both CMV infection and matching HLA type.

TCRdb called the reads again in MiXCR, with one record for every CDR3 protein. Of 500,000 to 600,000 distinct CDR3 sequences in the sample, approximately 17% were seen once. Study-level results: The study found HLA-C-restricted CMV-specific TCR beta clonotypes dominating the ex vivo response.

Germline values: CDR1 MNHEY, CDR2 SVGAGI. V was clipped by 5 bases and J by 6 bases; unmatched bases: 6. The CDR3 sequence is 14 residues long. With regard to this clonotype: Its antigen is unidentified.

This receptor was obtained from a human donor in good health (CMV status not recorded). Some clones in this sample may be carry-over from other donors' samples. Material for sequencing was CD8+ T cells from PBMCs. The V call is TRBV6-5, the J call TRBJ1-4; 7 bases map to TRBD1. The CDR3 is CASSGDRDDEKLFF. In DNA form, the CDR3 reads TGTGCCAGCAGTGGAGACAGGGACGATGAAAAACTGTTTTTT.